This entry lists 6 T cell receptor beta chains sequenced from one sample in a study of CD8 T cells in ankylosing spondylitis. MiXCR, applied by TCRdb to the 5' RACE reads, yields one record per CDR3 protein. The table shows approximately 220,000 distinct CDR3 sequences, with roughly 25% occurring only once. Sequenced: blood, either unsorted or a sorted T cell fraction (not recorded which). The receptors were sampled from a male donor with ankylosing spondylitis or in good health (not recorded which).

This clonotype showed up just a few times. The genes are TRBV4-2 and TRBJ2-5; TRBD2 matches at 14 bases. Germline-derived CDR1 and CDR2 are LGHNA and YNFKEQ. V gave up 0 bases and J gave up 4 bases; unmatched junction bases: 4. The CDR3 totals 17 residues. The CDR3 region has the DNA TGTGCCAGCAGCCAAGACTTAGGACTAGCGGGAGGAGAGACCCAGTACTTC. It is translated as CASSQDLGLAGGETQYF.

In this sample, this clonotype turned up many times. The chain carries TRBV4-1 and TRBJ2-2; 8 bases are a match to TRBD1. CDR3 length: 16 residues. J was trimmed by 5 bases and V by 4 bases; bases with no gene match: 9. The V gene's germline CDR1 is MGHRA and CDR2 YSYEKL. The CDR3 DNA reads as TGCGCCAGCAGCCCACAGGGGGGTTCGATTACCGGGGAGCTGTTTTTT. Residues: CASSPQGGSITGELFF.

This clonotype was picked up many times. This chain uses TRBV5-1 with TRBJ2-3; perhaps TRBD2 as D (6 bases). Germline CDR1 and CDR2: SGHRS and YFSETQ. The CDR3 runs to 13 residues. The ends were cut back, 5 bases at V and 7 bases at J, with 14 bases in the middle. Written as DNA, the CDR3 is TGCGCCAGCAGGGGCGGGAACTCTTATACGCAGTATTTT. Residues: CASRGGNSYTQYF.

J is TRBJ1-2 and V is TRBV6-5; D remains ambiguous. Germline assignment: CDR1 MNHEY and CDR2 SVGAGI. Deletions cut 6 bases from V and 4 bases from J, with 9 bases between. The CDR3 spans 12 residues. This chain's CDR3 is CASRGSVYGYTF. CDR3 bases: TGTGCCAGCAGGGGCAGTGTCTATGGCTACACCTTC.

A few counts support this clonotype. The CDR3 DNA reads as TGCAGTGCTAGTTCCAGGAGCGGTCAGCCCCAGCATTTT. Translation: CSASSRSGQPQHF. The chain recombines TRBV20-1 with TRBJ1-5; the D is unclear. The CDR3 totals 13 residues. Trimming took off 3 bases at V and 6 bases at J, with 12 bases between the two ends. Per the germline V gene, CDR1 is DFQATT and CDR2 is SNEGSKA (reference sequence).

This clonotype was detected many times. This rearrangement joins TRBV20-1 to TRBJ2-7; no reliable D call. CDR3 size: 13 residues. With 3 bases removed from V and 1 base from J, the gap between germline ends came to 10 bases. Germline loops: CDR1 DFQATT, CDR2 SNEGSKA (reference sequence). CDR3: CSASNLPSYEQYF. The CDR3 coding sequence is TGCAGTGCTAGTAATCTACCTTCCTACGAGCAGTACTTC.